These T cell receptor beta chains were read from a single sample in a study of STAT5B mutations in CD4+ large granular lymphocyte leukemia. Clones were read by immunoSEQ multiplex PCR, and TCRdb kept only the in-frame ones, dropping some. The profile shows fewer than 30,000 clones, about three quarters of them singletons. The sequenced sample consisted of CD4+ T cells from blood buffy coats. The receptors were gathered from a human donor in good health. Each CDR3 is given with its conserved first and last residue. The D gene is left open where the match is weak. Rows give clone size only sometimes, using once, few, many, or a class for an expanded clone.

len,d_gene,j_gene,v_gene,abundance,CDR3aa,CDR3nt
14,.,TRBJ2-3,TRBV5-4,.,CASSVDSGTDTQYF,TGTGCCAGCAGCGTCGACAGCGGCACAGATACGCAGTATTTT
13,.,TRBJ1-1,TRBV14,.,CASSRGQNTEAFF,TGTGCCAGCAGCCGGGGCCAGAACACTGAAGCTTTCTTT
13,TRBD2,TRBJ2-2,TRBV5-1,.,CASTREGNGELFF,TGCGCCAGCACCCGGGAGGGGAACGGGGAGCTGTTTTTT
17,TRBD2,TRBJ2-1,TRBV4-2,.,CASSQGLAGGLDNEQFF,TGTGCCAGCAGCCAAGGACTAGCGGGAGGGCTTGACAATGAGCAGTTCTTC
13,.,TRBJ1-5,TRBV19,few,CASRAGPLQPQHF,TGTGCCAGTAGAGCCGGGCCACTCCAGCCCCAGCATTTT
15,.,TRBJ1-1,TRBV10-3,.,CAISESRGVDSEAFF,TGTGCCATCAGTGAGTCTAGGGGGGTAGACTCTGAAGCTTTCTTT
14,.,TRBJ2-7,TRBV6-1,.,CASNTGIPPYEQYF,TGTGCCAGCAATACCGGGATTCCCCCGTACGAGCAGTACTTC
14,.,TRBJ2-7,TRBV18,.,CASSPAGGRDEQYF,TGTGCCAGCTCACCAGCCGGGGGGCGGGACGAGCAGTACTTC
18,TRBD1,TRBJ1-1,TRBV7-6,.,CASSLEPPPRTGGTEAFF,TGTGCCAGCAGCTTAGAACCCCCTCCTCGGACAGGGGGTACTGAAGCTTTCTTT
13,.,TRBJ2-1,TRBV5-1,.,CASSLEARDEQFF,TGCGCCAGCAGCCTGGAGGCCCGGGATGAGCAGTTCTTC
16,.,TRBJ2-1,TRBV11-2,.,CASSSGPRSSYNEQFF,TGTGCCAGCAGCTCCGGACCCAGAAGCTCCTACAATGAGCAGTTCTTC
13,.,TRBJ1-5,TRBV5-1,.,CASSPGPDQPQHF,TGCGCCAGCAGTCCAGGGCCCGATCAGCCCCAGCATTTT
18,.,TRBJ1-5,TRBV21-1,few,CASSKDQGSAGGNQPQHF,TGTGCCAGCAGCAAAGATCAGGGAAGTGCTGGGGGCAATCAGCCCCAGCATTTT
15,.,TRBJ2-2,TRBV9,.,CASSSSGLRTGELFF,TGTGCCAGCAGCTCCAGTGGGTTGCGGACCGGGGAGCTGTTTTTT
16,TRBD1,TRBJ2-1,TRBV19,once,CASSRAGQGGYNEQFF,TGTGCCAGTAGTAGGGCCGGACAGGGAGGCTACAATGAGCAGTTCTTC
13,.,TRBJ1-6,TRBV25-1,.,CASSEYGDSPLHF,TGTGCCAGCAGTGAATACGGGGATTCACCCCTCCACTTT
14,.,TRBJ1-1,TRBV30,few,CASHPRGLNTEAFF,TGTGCCTCCCACCCCCGGGGACTGAACACTGAAGCTTTCTTT
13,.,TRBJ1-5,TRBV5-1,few,CASRETPDQPQHF,TGCGCCAGCAGAGAGACCCCAGATCAGCCCCAGCATTTT
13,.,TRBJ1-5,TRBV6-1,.,CASSETEQRPQHF,TGTGCCAGCAGTGAAACGGAACAACGGCCCCAGCATTTT
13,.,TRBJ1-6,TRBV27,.,CASSPLGNSPLHF,TGTGCCAGCAGTCCTCTCGGGAATTCACCCCTCCACTTT
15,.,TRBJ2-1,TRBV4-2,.,CASSQDGTGSNEQFF,TGTGCCAGCAGCCAAGACGGTACAGGGTCCAATGAGCAGTTCTTC
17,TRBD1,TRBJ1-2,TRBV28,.,CASSSQKYPGQGGGYTF,TGTGCCAGCAGTTCCCAAAAATATCCGGGACAGGGTGGGGGCTACACCTTC
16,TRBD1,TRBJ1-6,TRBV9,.,CASSVTGTGQQGTLHF,TGTGCCAGCAGCGTAACCGGGACAGGGCAACAGGGGACCCTCCACTTT
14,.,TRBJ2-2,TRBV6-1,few,CASSESSRGGELFF,TGTGCCAGCAGTGAAAGTTCTCGAGGCGGGGAGCTGTTTTTT
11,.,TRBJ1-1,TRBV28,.,CAAGLGAEAFF,TGTGCCGCTGGACTGGGGGCTGAAGCTTTCTTT
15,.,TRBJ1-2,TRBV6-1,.,CASSVEQEGSYGYTF,TGTGCCAGCAGTGTCGAGCAGGAGGGCAGCTATGGCTACACCTTC
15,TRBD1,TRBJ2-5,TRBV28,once,CASSSPAGGGETQYF,TGTGCCAGCAGTTCGCCCGCAGGGGGCGGGGAGACCCAGTACTTC
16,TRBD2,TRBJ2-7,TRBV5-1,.,CASSLDRLAGVREQYF,TGCGCCAGCAGCTTGGACAGACTAGCGGGAGTCCGCGAGCAGTACTTC
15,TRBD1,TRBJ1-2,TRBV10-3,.,CAISAIDRGLGGYTF,TGTGCCATCAGCGCCATTGACAGGGGGCTGGGGGGCTACACCTTC
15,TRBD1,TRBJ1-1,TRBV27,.,CASRRPDRRGTEAFF,TGTGCCAGCAGACGCCCGGACAGGCGGGGCACTGAAGCTTTCTTT
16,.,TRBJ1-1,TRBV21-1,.,CASSKRDRVWNTEAFF,TGTGCCAGCAGCAAAAGGGACAGGGTTTGGAACACTGAAGCTTTCTTT
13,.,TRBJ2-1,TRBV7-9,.,CASSSRLVDEQFF,TGTGCCAGCAGCTCCCGACTAGTGGATGAGCAGTTCTTC
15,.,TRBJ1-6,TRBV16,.,CASSPTGAADSPLHF,TGTGCCAGCAGCCCAACGGGAGCGGCGGATTCACCCCTCCACTTT
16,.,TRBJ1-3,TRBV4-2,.,CASSQDSTFSGNTIYF,TGTGCCAGCAGCCAAGATAGTACCTTCTCTGGAAACACCATATATTTT
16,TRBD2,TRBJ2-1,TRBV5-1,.,CASSLEAGGPYNEQFF,TGCGCCAGCAGCTTGGAAGCGGGAGGCCCCTACAATGAGCAGTTCTTC
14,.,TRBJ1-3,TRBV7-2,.,CASSLDRTGNTIYF,TGTGCCAGCAGCCTTGACAGGACCGGAAACACCATATATTTT
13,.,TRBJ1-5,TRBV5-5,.,CASNQGSNQPQHF,TGTGCCAGCAACCAGGGTAGCAATCAGCCCCAGCATTTT
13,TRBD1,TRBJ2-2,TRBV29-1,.,CSGGQGRTGELFF,TGCAGCGGGGGACAGGGCCGCACCGGGGAGCTGTTTTTT
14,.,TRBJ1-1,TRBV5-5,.,CASSFGATNTEAFF,TGTGCCAGCAGCTTTGGGGCAACGAACACTGAAGCTTTCTTT
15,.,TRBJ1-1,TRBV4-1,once,CASSQARVQNTEAFF,TGCGCCAGCAGCCAAGCGAGAGTCCAAAACACTGAAGCTTTCTTT
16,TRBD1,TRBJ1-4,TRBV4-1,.,CASSRGALGQYEKLFF,TGCGCCAGCAGCCGGGGGGCCTTGGGACAGTATGAAAAACTGTTTTTT
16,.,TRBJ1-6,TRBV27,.,CASSLSAQVQDSPLHF,TGTGCCAGCAGTTTATCGGCCCAGGTCCAGGACTCACCCCTCCACTTT
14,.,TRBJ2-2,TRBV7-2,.,CASSPGHRGGELFF,TGTGCCAGCAGCCCGGGACATCGAGGCGGGGAGCTGTTTTTT
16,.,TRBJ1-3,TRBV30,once,CAWSPEGVDSGNTIYF,TGTGCCTGGAGTCCCGAAGGGGTCGACTCTGGAAACACCATATATTTT
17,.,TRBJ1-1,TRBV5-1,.,CASSLSGWGGVNTEAFF,TGCGCCAGCAGCTTGTCGGGGTGGGGGGGTGTGAACACTGAAGCTTTCTTT
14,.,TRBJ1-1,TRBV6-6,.,CASSYAGGGTEAFF,TGTGCCAGCAGTTACGCAGGCGGGGGCACTGAAGCTTTCTTT
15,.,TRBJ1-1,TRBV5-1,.,CASSLGTSRGEPAFF,TGCGCCAGCAGCTTGGGTACCTCTAGGGGCGAACCTGCTTTCTTT
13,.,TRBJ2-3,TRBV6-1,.,CASNPRRTDTQYF,TGTGCCAGCAATCCCCGCCGCACAGATACGCAGTATTTT
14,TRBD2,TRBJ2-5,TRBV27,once,CASSLWGGEETQYF,TGTGCCAGCAGTTTATGGGGGGGGGAAGAGACCCAGTACTTC
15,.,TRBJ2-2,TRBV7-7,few,CASSLGTGDTGELFF,TGTGCCAGCAGCCTAGGGACGGGAGACACCGGGGAGCTGTTTTTT
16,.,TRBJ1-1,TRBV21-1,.,CASSNWGCRGNTEAFF,TGTGCCAGCAGCAATTGGGGGTGTAGGGGAAACACTGAAGCTTTCTTT